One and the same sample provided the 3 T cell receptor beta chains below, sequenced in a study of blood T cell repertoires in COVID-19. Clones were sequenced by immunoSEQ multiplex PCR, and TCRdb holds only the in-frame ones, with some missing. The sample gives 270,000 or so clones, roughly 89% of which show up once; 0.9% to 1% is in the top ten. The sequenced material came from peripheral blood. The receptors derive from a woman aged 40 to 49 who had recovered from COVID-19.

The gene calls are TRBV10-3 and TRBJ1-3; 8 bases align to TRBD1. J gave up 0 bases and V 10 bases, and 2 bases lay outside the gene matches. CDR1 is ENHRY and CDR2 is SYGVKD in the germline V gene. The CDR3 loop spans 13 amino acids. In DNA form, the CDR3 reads TGTGCCACTACAGGGGGCTCTGGAAACACCATATATTTT. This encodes CATTGGSGNTIYF.

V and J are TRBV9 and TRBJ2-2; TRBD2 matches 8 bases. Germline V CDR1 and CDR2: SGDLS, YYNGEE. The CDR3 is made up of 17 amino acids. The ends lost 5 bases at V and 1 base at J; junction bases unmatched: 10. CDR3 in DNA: TGTGCCAGCAGTACCAGGTTTAGCGGGGAGAACACCGGGGAGCTGTTTTTT. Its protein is CASSTRFSGENTGELFF.

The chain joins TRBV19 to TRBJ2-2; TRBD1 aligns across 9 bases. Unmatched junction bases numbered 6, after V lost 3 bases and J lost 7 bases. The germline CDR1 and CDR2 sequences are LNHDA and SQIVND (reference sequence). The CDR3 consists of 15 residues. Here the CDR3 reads CASSITGGGIGELFF. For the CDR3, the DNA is TGTGCCAGTAGTATTACAGGGGGCGGCATCGGGGAGCTGTTTTTT.